This is a list of T cell receptor beta chains from one sample in a study of blood T cell repertoires in COVID-19. Data came from immunoSEQ multiplex PCR; TCRdb stores just in-frame clones and leaves some out. The sample records 300,000 to 400,000 clones, approximately 90% being singletons. The material sequenced was PBMCs or T cells enriched from blood (not recorded which). Receptor source: a woman between 18 and 29 years old who had recovered from COVID-19. Both conserved end residues are trimmed from each CDR3. D genes are given only for firm matches.

cdr3_aa,d_call,cdr3_length,j_call,v_call
ASSLSGGEMNTEAF,TRBD1,14,TRBJ1-1,TRBV7-3
ASSMDRGPGELF,TRBD1,12,TRBJ2-2,TRBV11-3
ASRSSRGVYEQY,-,12,TRBJ2-7,TRBV5-1
ASSYGAGSTEAF,-,12,TRBJ1-1,TRBV19
ASSQDLKGASYEQY,TRBD1,14,TRBJ2-7,TRBV3-1/TRBV3-2
ASSSPSRAGGSDYGYT,TRBD1,16,TRBJ1-2,TRBV6-2/TRBV6-3
ASSGTRASQGQETQY,-,15,TRBJ2-5,TRBV5-4
AWTANYGYT,-,9,TRBJ1-2,TRBV30
ASSLGKAPGVDTQY,-,14,TRBJ2-3,TRBV7-2
ASSVVPSGGVLVVGNEQF,TRBD2,18,TRBJ2-1,TRBV9
AISEQFGNQPQH,-,12,TRBJ1-5,TRBV10-3
ASRSPGGGTTGELF,TRBD2,14,TRBJ2-2,TRBV28
ASSISGGWTEAF,-,12,TRBJ1-1,TRBV19
ASTPGPSSYNEQF,-,13,TRBJ2-1,TRBV19
ASSPPRTGINTEAF,TRBD1,14,TRBJ1-1,TRBV27
ASSLADRGPGYT,TRBD1,12,TRBJ1-2,TRBV7-9
ASSLAGLAETQY,TRBD2,12,TRBJ2-5,TRBV7-2
ASSNGGHAF,-,9,TRBJ1-1,TRBV11-3
ASSLTWGQVGYGYT,-,14,TRBJ1-2,TRBV5-6
ASSPYGGGLGNTIY,-,14,TRBJ1-3,TRBV7-8
ASSFETWGGRDPDTQY,TRBD2,16,TRBJ2-3,TRBV5-1
ASSLSDRVQPQH,TRBD1,12,TRBJ1-5,TRBV27
ASTLLPRQTNTGELF,-,15,TRBJ2-2,TRBV5-5
ASGRGQGNEKLF,TRBD1,12,TRBJ1-4,TRBV11-2
ASSRGQGSVKDDGYT,TRBD1,15,TRBJ1-2,TRBV5-1
ASSTTGTENSPLH,TRBD1,13,TRBJ1-6,TRBV19
ASSPGQGGSREQY,TRBD2,13,TRBJ2-7,TRBV7-9
AWSKGQGYNEQF,TRBD1,12,TRBJ2-1,TRBV30
ASSLAQTDTQY,-,11,TRBJ2-3,TRBV7-9
ASTPQGFQDQPQH,TRBD1,13,TRBJ1-5,TRBV19
AISDRDRFTEAF,TRBD1,12,TRBJ1-1,TRBV10-3
ASSAGNQPQH,-,10,TRBJ1-5,TRBV7-9
ASSSGQGDTSF,TRBD1,11,TRBJ1-1,TRBV7-3
ASKTGEEETQY,-,11,TRBJ2-5,TRBV12-3/TRBV12-4
ASSQDPGLAGAYSYNEQF,TRBD2,18,TRBJ2-1,TRBV5-1
ASSLQGRETQY,-,11,TRBJ2-5,TRBV7-8
ASSSVALSGTGTEAF,TRBD1,15,TRBJ1-1,TRBV7-2
ASHTGQHNEQF,TRBD1,11,TRBJ2-1,TRBV7-9
ASSQDGQGFNYEQY,-,14,TRBJ2-7,TRBV4-1
ATSRDSGAYEQY,-,12,TRBJ2-7,TRBV15
ASSQVLAGELF,-,11,TRBJ2-2,TRBV14
ASTHGDIQY,-,9,TRBJ2-4,TRBV6-5
ASSPTFPSGNYGYT,-,14,TRBJ1-2,TRBV4-1
ATSDFHPPSSGNSSYEQY,-,18,TRBJ2-7,TRBV24-1
ASSQGYSYYNSPLH,-,14,TRBJ1-6,TRBV14
ASSETRGGYTEAF,-,13,TRBJ1-1,TRBV10-1
ASSASGLSYNEQF,TRBD2,13,TRBJ2-1,TRBV9
ASSSGTGYQGSPLH,TRBD1,14,TRBJ1-6,TRBV11-2
ASSFRDSNYGYT,TRBD1,12,TRBJ1-2,TRBV5-4
ASSSLDRGSGNTIY,TRBD1,14,TRBJ1-3,TRBV7-8
ASSVYMGTGSTDTQY,TRBD1,15,TRBJ2-3,TRBV9
ASSYTGASYEQY,TRBD1,12,TRBJ2-7,TRBV5-6
ASSLVVQPQH,-,10,TRBJ1-5,TRBV5-8
ASSPELGIVAGEQY,-,14,TRBJ2-7,TRBV9
ASSPSRGGEDEQF,-,13,TRBJ2-1,TRBV28
ASSITGVTQY,TRBD1,10,TRBJ2-3,TRBV13
ASSSEGFMNTEAF,-,13,TRBJ1-1,TRBV7-9
ATSTEGSGLEGETQY,TRBD2,15,TRBJ2-5,TRBV24-1
ASSLGLRGPKTDTQY,-,15,TRBJ2-3,TRBV14